These 14 T cell receptor beta chains were all obtained from the same sample, sequenced in a study of cytomegalovirus exposure and HLA in healthy donors. The study ran its PCR with 60 Vbeta and 13 Jbeta primers. Sequencing was performed with immunoSEQ multiplex PCR; in TCRdb, only in-frame clones are kept and a portion is missing. The data contain about 200,000 clones, 75% to 85% of them singletons. The specimen sequenced was PBMCs. The receptor source for this set is a young woman in good health and CMV-seropositive.

The DNA of the CDR3 is TGTGCCAGCAGCTTATTGGCAGGGGGCGCCGGGGGCTATGGCTACACCTTC. Translation gives CASSLLAGGAGGYGYTF. The rearrangement links TRBV11-2 to TRBJ1-2, with 8 bases aligning to TRBD1. The CDR3 extends over 17 amino acids. Germline CDR1 is SGHAT and CDR2 is FQNNGV. The J segment lost 4 bases and the V segment lost 2 bases, leaving 12 bases of the junction unmatched.

The rearrangement uses TRBV5-6 and TRBJ2-5; 10 nucleotides line up with TRBD1. The ends lost 4 bases at V and 0 bases at J; junction bases unmatched: 6. The germline gives CDR1 SGHDT, CDR2 YYEEEE. The CDR3 extends over 16 amino acids. The CDR3 DNA is TGTGCCAGCAGCCTGATCGGGACAGGGGACCAAGAGACCCAGTACTTC. Amino acids: CASSLIGTGDQETQYF.

The chain employs TRBV9 and TRBJ2-7; tentative D call: TRBD2 (6 bases). The CDR3 runs to 15 residues. V dropped 0 bases and J dropped 2 bases, with 12 bases sitting between them. Germline lookup yields CDR1 SGDLS and CDR2 YYNGEE. The CDR3: CASSVDGGVTYEQYF. As DNA, the CDR3 is TGTGCCAGCAGCGTAGACGGAGGGGTGACCTACGAGCAGTACTTC.

This clone has just one count. This rearrangement joins TRBV5-6 to TRBJ1-3; D is perhaps TRBD1 (6 bases). The CDR3 has 17 residues. Per germline, CDR1 SGHDT and CDR2 YYEEEE. Trimming cost V 2 bases and J 0 bases, with 15 bases left between them. CDR3: CASSFYRAPSSGNTIYF. The CDR3 coding sequence is TGTGCCAGCAGCTTTTACAGGGCCCCAAGCTCTGGAAACACCATATATTTT.

This chain uses TRBV10-3 with TRBJ1-2; 11 bases are shared with TRBD1. The CDR3 has 15 residues. V shed 4 bases, J shed 4 bases, and the junction held 5 bases outside the gene matches. Germline V gene lookup returns CDR1 ENHRY and CDR2 SYGVKD. CDR3 in amino acids: CAISATGTGGYGYTF. The CDR3 nucleotides are TGTGCCATCAGTGCTACCGGGACAGGGGGCTATGGCTACACCTTC.

V and J are TRBV27 and TRBJ1-1, with 7 bases that match TRBD1. Germline V gene sequence: CDR1 MNHEY, CDR2 SMNVEV (reference sequence). The ends lost 6 bases at V and 4 bases at J; junction bases unmatched: 8. The CDR3 loop spans 14 amino acids. The CDR3 is CASRSRGVVTEAFF. CDR3 coding DNA: TGTGCCAGCAGGTCCAGGGGGGTTGTCACTGAAGCTTTCTTT.

This sequence joins TRBV6-1 and TRBJ2-2; a possible D gene is TRBD1 (6 bases). The CDR3 is 13 amino acids. Per the germline V gene, CDR1 is MNHNS and CDR2 is SASEGT. The germline V and J ends were trimmed by 8 bases and 1 base, with 8 bases remaining between them. CDR3 loop: CASGGLNTGELFF. CDR3 bases: TGTGCCAGCGGGGGCCTGAACACCGGGGAGCTGTTTTTT.

Of note for this clone: Its ends do not fully match the called genes, so a read error is possible. The V and J genes are TRBV7-2 and TRBJ2-7, with D hard to call. The CDR3 spans 11 residues. From germline, CDR1 is SGHTA and CDR2 FQGNSA. The CDR3 is CASSRGVEPYF. CDR3 coding DNA: TGTGCCAGCAGCCGTGGTGTAGAGCCGTACTTC.

The CDR3 DNA is TGTGCCAGCAGCGTATCTCAGGGGTACACTGAAGCTTTCTTT. Encoded protein: CASSVSQGYTEAFF. The gene calls are TRBV9 and TRBJ1-1, with D possibly matching TRBD1 (6 bases). The V end lost 1 base, the J end lost 3 bases, and 10 bases lay between the germline ends. CDR1 is SGDLS, CDR2 YYNGEE, per germline. There are 14 residues in the CDR3.

The V gene is TRBV13, the J gene TRBJ2-3, with no clear D. Germline V gene lookup returns CDR1 PRHDT and CDR2 FYEKMQ (reference sequence). The length of the CDR3 is 16 residues. Trimming took off 1 base at V and 4 bases at J, with 15 bases between the two ends. CDR3 sequence reads: CASSLERSGRPDTQYF. In DNA, the CDR3 is TGTGCCAGCAGCTTAGAAAGGTCAGGTCGCCCAGATACGCAGTATTTT.

V is TRBV7-2 and J is TRBJ2-7; D remains unclear. CDR1 is SGHTA and CDR2 is FQGNSA in the germline V gene. V lost 5 bases to trimming and J lost 3 bases, with 11 bases between them. The CDR3 runs 13 residues. CDR3 sequence (DNA): TGTGCCAGCAGCCCCGACATCCACTACGAGCAGTACTTC. It translates to CASSPDIHYEQYF.

V is TRBV7-2 and J is TRBJ2-7, with TRBD2 matching 11 bases. The J segment lost 6 bases and the V segment lost 3 bases, leaving 4 bases of the junction unmatched. Germline CDR1 SGHTA, CDR2 FQGNSA. The CDR3 has 14 amino acids. CDR3 in amino acids: CASSFSGGAGEQYF. CDR3 DNA sequence: TGTGCCAGCAGCTTTAGCGGGGGGGCAGGCGAGCAGTACTTC.

The gene calls are TRBV7-8 and TRBJ2-3; a weak D match, TRBD2 (5 bases). Germline values: CDR1 SGHVS, CDR2 FQNEAQ. The CDR3 sequence is 14 residues long. Trimming removed 4 bases from V and 4 bases from J, with 12 bases in between. CDR3 sequence: CASSSRGSSDTQYF. CDR3 DNA sequence: TGTGCCAGCAGCTCTAGAGGGAGTTCAGATACGCAGTATTTT.

The chain is built from TRBV19 and TRBJ2-6; unclear D gene. The CDR3 is made up of 16 amino acids. Germline CDR1 is LNHDA and CDR2 is SQIVND (reference sequence). The ends were cut back, 2 bases at V and 1 base at J, with 9 bases in the middle. CDR3 nucleotide sequence: TGTGCCAGTAGTATATCCCTCGGGTCTGGGGCCAACGTCCTGACTTTC. Protein product: CASSISLGSGANVLTF.